This TCR beta chain was obtained from a study of Graves' ophthalmopathy and Graves' hyperthyroidism (dated by TCRdb to the late 2010s). About the full investigation: Peripheral blood was collected at initial diagnosis, prior to any treatment. In total, over 130 blood samples were TCR-sequenced: around 42 ophthalmopathy, under 85 hyperthyroidism and some 17 hyperthyroidism-to-ophthalmopathy patients. To explore V-J signatures that distinguish ophthalmopathy from hyperthyroidism, a discovery set of about a hundred patients was enrolled, made up of 40 to 45 with ophthalmopathy and fewer than 60 with stable hyperthyroidism. An independent validation cohort comprised 18 hyperthyroidism patients and 15 to 17 patients who later progressed from hyperthyroidism to ophthalmopathy. To tell Graves' ophthalmopathy apart from Graves' hyperthyroidism, and to predict which patients would progress to ophthalmopathy, the study relied on TCR beta repertoire signatures. T-cell repertoires of thyroid tissue and blood were compared in five or six hyperthyroidism patients. After sampling, hyperthyroidism patients received methimazole starting at 30 mg daily, and ophthalmopathy patients received high-dose intravenous methylprednisolone. Broader findings and caveats from the paper: Most expanded thyroid clonotypes with a frequency above 0.001 also appeared in blood, which suggests that blood repertoires may reflect the immune response in the thyroid. In validation, the model predicted ophthalmopathy progression with about 64% sensitivity and about 73% specificity; roughly 12 predicted patients were CT-confirmed with GO in a median of approximately 6.5 months. The 13-signature model separated ophthalmopathy from stable hyperthyroidism with approximately 90% sensitivity and around 81% specificity in cross-validation, and 80%/75% in the test set. Sample size was not statistically predetermined, and group allocation was not concealed from the investigators.

Ophthalmopathy patients were characterized by moderately to severely active disease, a Clinical Activity Score of at least 3, a NOSPECS grade of at least 4, and a disease duration under 3 months. Patients with other autoimmune diseases, uncontrolled infections, pregnancy or lactation were excluded. Diagnosis relied on clinical symptoms, serum thyroxine, TRAb, thyroid ultrasound and orbital computed tomography. Using Ficoll-Paque density gradient centrifugation, PBMCs were isolated from approximately 11 ml of fresh peripheral blood. Total RNA was extracted with Trizol reagent and quality-checked on an Agilent 2100 Bioanalyzer. This clonotype was seen ten or more times. There is no known antigen for this receptor. No much larger clone exists at a distance of one base, and base qualities are not known. The CDR3 runs 15 amino acids, cysteine and phenylalanine included. Only CDR3 DNA remains: 45 bases, in frame from the first base. The V and J ends are trimmed by 7 bases and 0 bases, leaving 13 bases between them. CDR1 and CDR2, per the germline V gene (reference sequence), are LNHDA and SQIVND.

TCR beta CDR3 regions were amplified from RNA transcripts for repertoire sequencing. The first round was an RT-PCR using HTBI primers with the Qiagen OneStep RT-PCR kit, and this first round was followed by a second-round multiplex PCR, then size selection and purification. The libraries underwent paired-end sequencing with 100 bp reads on an Illumina HiSeq2000. Per the original workflow: SOAPnuke was used for read processing, and reads with adapters, uncalled bases, a mean Phred below 15, or no exact constant-primer or identifier match were discarded. COPE v1.2.5 was used to merge high-quality paired reads. Each unique nucleotide sequence was treated as a clonotype, and MiTCR v1.1 was used to align the clonotypes to the IMGT TRB V, D and J references. Only V-J combinations with frequency above 0.0001 were analysed, covering around 99% of repertoires. For each V-J combination, a TCR clonal expansion and chaos score was defined as the ratio of F50 clonal expansion to chaos observed in the TCRdist matrix. Welch's t-statistics and random forest were used to reduce the features to some 13 V-J combinations, which were then used as input to a naive Bayes classifier. The Morisita-Horn index was used to measure how similar the thyroid and blood repertoires were. TCRdb applied fastp at Q25 and MiXCR to the public reads, then kept only in-frame beta chains. Merged by CDR3 protein, the rows form single entries marked with the most common genes and DNA. The V and J calls and clone size are TCRdb's, not the authors'. A total of 740,000 or so distinct CDR3 sequences appear in this sample, 40% of them only once. The biggest ten clones account for 40% to 45% of the sample.

Here the chain combines TRBV19 and TRBJ1-5; 5 matching bases give a weak D call of TRBD1. Sequenced: peripheral blood. The clonotype was recovered from an adult man with Graves' ophthalmopathy. The DNA sequence reads TGTGCCAGTAACGTCCGGGGGGTTAGCAATCAGCCCCAGCATTTT. This translates into CASNVRGVSNQPQHF.